In this sample, the clone carrying this T cell receptor (beta chain) turned up once. This record belongs to a study of T cell changes during pregnancy in multiple sclerosis. Here immunoSEQ multiplex PCR was the method, and the copy in TCRdb shows in-frame clones only, minus some. The table lists about 34,000 clones, approximately 90% of them singletons. This clonotype was obtained from a female donor with multiple sclerosis, enrolled in a pregnancy study. The sample here was CD8+ T cells from peripheral blood mononuclear cells, taken in the third trimester of pregnancy.

The CDR3, as DNA: TGTGCCAGTAGTGATCTTGACAGGGGGCTAGCAGACTATGGCTACACCTTC. Translated, it gives CASSDLDRGLADYGYTF. This rearrangement joins TRBV19 to TRBJ1-2, with 10 bases lining up with TRBD1. The CDR3 consists of 17 residues. Unmatched junction bases numbered 12, after V lost 5 bases and J lost 3 bases. From germline, CDR1 is LNHDA and CDR2 SQIVND (reference sequence).